The rows below give T cell receptor beta chains drawn from one sample of a study of low-dose radiotherapy and immunotherapy resistance in tumors. MiXCR, run by TCRdb on the reads, gives a single entry per CDR3 protein. The table includes tens of thousands of distinct CDR3 sequences, around a sixth detected once. The source was PBMCs, collected after low-dose radiotherapy plus immunotherapy. These TCRs come from a male donor with prostate cancer. The CDR3 runs from the conserved cysteine through the conserved F or W. D genes are given only for firm matches. Rows may omit the clone size; those that give it use once, few, many or a size class.

TRBV27,many,16,TRBJ1-5,TRBD1,CASSSPGTGGVQPQHF,TGTGCCAGCAGTTCCCCCGGGACAGGGGGCGTTCAGCCCCAGCATTTT
TRBV6-6,few,16,TRBJ1-1,.,CASSYSYSGGNTEAFF,TGTGCCAGCAGTTACTCGTATTCCGGGGGTAACACTGAAGCTTTCTTT
TRBV5-4,.,13,TRBJ1-5,.,CASSLDPQQPQHF,TGTGCCAGCAGCTTGGATCCGCAGCAGCCCCAGCATTTT
TRBV3-1,many,15,TRBJ2-1,.,CASSPVQAFGNEQFF,TGTGCCAGCAGCCCTGTGCAAGCGTTTGGCAATGAGCAGTTCTTC
TRBV12-3/TRBV12-4,many,14,TRBJ1-1,TRBD1,CASTPTGGATEAFF,TGTGCCAGCACCCCAACAGGGGGCGCGACTGAAGCTTTCTTT
TRBV14,many,11,TRBJ2-1,.,CASSQVNEQFF,TGTGCCAGCAGCCAAGTGAATGAGCAGTTCTTC
TRBV4-3,many,15,TRBJ1-6,.,CASSQERGNHSPLHF,TGCGCCAGCAGCCAAGAAAGGGGAAATCATTCACCCCTCCACTTT
TRBV7-8,many,15,TRBJ2-1,.,CASSAGISSYNEQFF,TGTGCCAGCAGCGCTGGGATTAGTTCCTACAATGAGCAGTTCTTC
TRBV24-1,many,14,TRBJ2-7,.,CATSDFSTGGGQYF,TGTGCCACCAGTGATTTCTCCACCGGGGGTGGGCAGTACTTC
TRBV29-1,many,17,TRBJ1-5,TRBD1,CSVGEGQGAYSNQPQHF,TGCAGCGTGGGTGAGGGACAGGGGGCCTATAGCAATCAGCCCCAGCATTTT
TRBV29-1,many,12,TRBJ2-5,.,CSVVKGGETQYF,TGCAGCGTTGTAAAGGGCGGCGAGACCCAGTACTTC
TRBV28,many,16,TRBJ2-7,.,CASSSHAFGGDYEQYF,TGTGCCAGCAGTTCCCACGCATTCGGGGGAGATTACGAGCAGTACTTC
TRBV15,many,14,TRBJ1-2,TRBD1,CATTKGQGAYGYTF,TGTGCCACCACCAAAGGACAGGGGGCTTATGGCTACACCTTC
TRBV10-3,many,14,TRBJ1-3,TRBD1,CAMGQPNSGNTIYF,TGTGCCATGGGACAGCCTAACTCTGGAAACACCATATATTTT
TRBV7-8,many,15,TRBJ2-5,.,CASRQPAGNQETQYF,TGTGCCAGCAGACAACCGGCGGGGAACCAAGAGACCCAGTACTTC
TRBV7-9,many,16,TRBJ2-1,TRBD2,CASSLTLAGRYNEQFF,TGTGCCAGCAGCTTAACCTTAGCGGGGCGCTACAATGAGCAGTTCTTC
TRBV7-9,many,13,TRBJ2-7,.,CASSETSAYEQYF,TGTGCCAGCAGCGAGACTAGTGCCTACGAGCAGTACTTC
TRBV5-1,many,17,TRBJ1-1,TRBD1,CASSFSGTGGSKTEAFF,TGCGCCAGCAGCTTCTCCGGGACAGGGGGGTCAAAGACTGAAGCTTTCTTT
TRBV7-2,many,13,TRBJ2-1,.,CASSLAAYSGQFF,TGTGCCAGCAGCTTAGCGGCCTATTCGGGGCAGTTCTTC
TRBV5-4,many,13,TRBJ1-2,TRBD1,CASSPTGAQGYTF,TGTGCCAGCAGCCCGACAGGGGCCCAAGGCTACACCTTC
TRBV6-2/TRBV6-3,many,11,TRBJ2-1,.,CASTELNEQFF,TGTGCCAGCACCGAACTCAATGAGCAGTTCTTC
TRBV28,few,15,TRBJ2-1,.,CASSSPSSLNYEQFF,TGTGCCAGCAGTTCACCTAGCTCCCTTAACTATGAGCAGTTCTTC
TRBV6-2/TRBV6-3,.,14,TRBJ2-3,TRBD2,CASRISGITDTQYF,TGTGCCAGCAGAATAAGCGGGATCACAGATACGCAGTATTTT
TRBV7-2,many,13,TRBJ1-5,.,CASSFGGRQPQHF,TGTGCCAGCAGCTTTGGGGGTAGACAGCCCCAGCATTTT
TRBV20-1,.,14,TRBJ1-1,TRBD1,CSASYGTGDTEAFF,TGCAGTGCTAGTTACGGGACAGGGGACACTGAAGCTTTCTTT
TRBV7-8,many,14,TRBJ2-2,.,CASSLQFITGELFF,TGTGCCAGCAGCTTACAGTTTATCACCGGGGAGCTGTTTTTT
TRBV19,many,15,TRBJ2-2,.,CASSTPTGYTGELFF,TGTGCCAGTAGTACGCCCACGGGGTACACCGGGGAGCTGTTTTTT
TRBV7-9,many,18,TRBJ2-6,.,CASSQIPAGLSGANVLTF,TGTGCCAGCAGCCAAATCCCCGCAGGGCTTTCTGGGGCCAACGTCCTGACTTTC
TRBV20-1,.,12,TRBJ2-1,TRBD1,CSATQGVGEQFF,TGCAGTGCTACGCAGGGGGTTGGTGAGCAGTTCTTC
TRBV3-1,many,13,TRBJ2-5,TRBD2,CASGVAGGETQYF,TGTGCCAGCGGGGTAGCGGGAGGAGAGACCCAGTACTTC
TRBV9,many,16,TRBJ2-2,.,CASSQRIAGNTGELFF,TGTGCCAGCAGCCAACGGATTGCGGGGAACACCGGGGAGCTGTTTTTT
TRBV5-6,few,17,TRBJ2-6,.,CASSLLALSSGANVLTF,TGTGCCAGCAGCTTGTTAGCGTTGAGCTCTGGGGCCAACGTCCTGACTTTC
TRBV2,many,14,TRBJ2-1,.,CASSERPLPREQFF,TGTGCCAGCAGTGAACGACCACTCCCCAGGGAGCAGTTCTTC
TRBV7-2,many,15,TRBJ2-1,TRBD2,CASSLLASGNNEQFF,TGTGCCAGCAGCTTATTGGCTAGCGGAAATAATGAGCAGTTCTTC
TRBV2,few,14,TRBJ2-3,.,CASSRGRTTDTQYF,TGTGCCAGCAGCCGGGGACGGACCACAGATACGCAGTATTTT
TRBV21-1,many,16,TRBJ2-1,.,CASSTLAVSSYNEQFF,TGTGCCAGCAGCACCCTAGCGGTTAGCTCCTACAATGAGCAGTTCTTC